The 30 T cell receptor beta chains reported below all come from one sample, sequenced in a study of blood T cell repertoires in COVID-19. Only in-frame clones appear in the TCRdb table, and some are missing; sequencing was by immunoSEQ multiplex PCR. Here the sample spans under 250,000 clones, roughly 80% being singletons. Material for sequencing was peripheral blood. All receptors come from an elderly woman with acute or convalescent COVID-19.

This clone was detected once. Germline and junction disagree at one end, which may indicate a read error. The V and J genes are TRBV28 and TRBJ1-1, with D perhaps TRBD1 (5 bases). This CDR3 is built from 14 residues. Looked up from germline, CDR1 is MDHEN and CDR2 is SYDVKM. The CDR3 bases are TGTGCCAGCAGTTTGCAGACAGTAGGGACTGAAACTTTCTTT. Translating it yields CASSLQTVGTETFF.

The gene calls are TRBV5-6 and TRBJ2-5; 7 nucleotides line up with TRBD1. After removal of 4 bases from V and 5 bases from J, the junction contained 8 bases not matched to a gene. The germline CDR1 and CDR2 sequences are SGHDT and YYEEEE. The CDR3 extends over 14 amino acids. The CDR3 loop reads CASSLDRSGETQYF. The CDR3, as DNA: TGTGCCAGCAGCCTGGACAGGTCCGGGGAGACCCAGTACTTC.

A word on this clone: The sample contains more than one DNA sequence encoding this CDR3. The chain employs TRBV5-1 and TRBJ2-5; tentatively, D is TRBD1 (5 bases). The V end lost 4 bases, the J end lost 2 bases, and 6 bases lay between the germline ends. Germline V CDR1 and CDR2: SGHRS, YFSETQ. This CDR3 region has 12 residues. The CDR3 nucleotides are TGCGCCAGCAGCAGGGGTCAAGAGACCCAGTACTTC. Its protein is CASSRGQETQYF. Drawing the rest from reference TRBV5-1 and TRBJ2-5, the complete variable domain is KAGVTQTPRYLIKTRGQQVTLSCSPISGHRSVSWYQQTPGQGLQFLFEYFSETQRNKGNFPGRFSGRQFSNSRSEMNVSTLELGDSALYLCASSRGQETQYFGPGTRLLVL.

The chain joins TRBV10-3 to TRBJ2-7; the match to TRBD2 covers 13 bases. The length of the CDR3 is 18 residues. Germline loops: CDR1 ENHRY, CDR2 SYGVKD. With V trimmed by 5 bases and J by 1 base, 11 bases remained unmatched. In DNA, the CDR3 is TGTGCCATCAGTCAAACAGGACTAGCGGGGGCTAGGTCCTACGAGCAGTACTTC. Its protein product is CAISQTGLAGARSYEQYF.

In its sample, this clone was seen once. The genes are TRBV9 and TRBJ2-1, with 11 nucleotides matching TRBD2. This CDR3 is built from 15 residues. V was clipped by 3 bases and J by 12 bases; unmatched bases: 11. Germline lookup yields CDR1 SGDLS and CDR2 YYNGEE. CDR3 sequence reads: CASSAGTSGSFGQFF. In DNA, the CDR3 is TGTGCCAGCAGCGCCGGGACTAGCGGCAGCTTTGGGCAGTTCTTC. Full variable domain (outside the CDR3, taken from reference TRBV9 and TRBJ2-1): DSGVTQTPKHLITATGQRVTLRCSPRSGDLSVYWYQQSLDQGLQFLIQYYNGEERAKGNILERFSAQQFPDLHSELNLSSLELGDSALYFCASSAGTSGSFGQFFGPGTRLTVL.

V and J are TRBV3-1 (or the pseudogene TRBV3-2) and TRBJ1-4, with 7 bases lining up with TRBD1. The V and J ends lost 4 bases and 5 bases, in that order; junction bases with no gene match: 10. The CDR3 spans 16 residues. Germline loops: CDR1 LGHDT, CDR2 YNNKEL (reference sequence). The CDR3 bases are TGTGCCAGCAGCCTCTTCACCGGACAGGAAAATGAAAAACTGTTTTTT. Translation: CASSLFTGQENEKLFF.

The chain joins TRBV2 to TRBJ2-2; the match to TRBD1 covers 10 bases. V lost 10 bases to trimming and J lost 5 bases; unmatched junction nucleotides: 4. Per germline, CDR1 SNHLY and CDR2 FYNNEI. This CDR3 is 13 amino acids long. CDR3 coding DNA: TGTGCCACCCGGACAGGGGGAACCGGGGAGCTGTTTTTT. This sequence encodes CATRTGGTGELFF.

The sample holds a few counts of this clone. The V call is TRBV11-2, the J call TRBJ1-4; a weak D match, TRBD1 (6 bases). The germline V gene has CDR1 SGHAT and CDR2 FQNNGV. V lost 5 bases and J 6 bases, leaving 10 bases between the germline ends. The CDR3 has 13 amino acids. As DNA, the CDR3 is TGTGCCAGCAGCGTAGGACAGTATGAAAAACTGTTTTTT. Translating gives CASSVGQYEKLFF.

This clone has a single count. The chain links TRBV5-1 to TRBJ2-1, with D tentatively TRBD1 (6 bases). Germline values: CDR1 SGHRS, CDR2 YFSETQ. The ends were cut back, 1 base at V and 5 bases at J, with 10 bases in the middle. The CDR3 contains 14 residues. The CDR3 loop reads CASSLSGAHNEQFF. The CDR3 DNA sequence: TGCGCCAGCAGCTTGTCAGGGGCACACAATGAGCAGTTCTTC.

The chain carries TRBV12-5 and TRBJ1-2; D call uncertain. Germline CDR1 reads LGHNT; CDR2 reads FRNRAP. The CDR3 consists of 13 residues. V lost 0 bases and J lost 4, with 6 bases in between. CDR3 sequence (DNA): TGTGCTAGTGGTTTGGTCGGGATCTATGGCTACACCTTC. Translation gives CASGLVGIYGYTF.

The V gene is TRBV9, the J gene TRBJ1-3, with a tentative D call TRBD1 (6 bases). CDR1 and CDR2 (germline): SGDLS, YYNGEE. V lost 0 bases, J lost 0 bases, and 25 bases lay in between. The CDR3 is made up of 21 amino acids. As DNA, the CDR3 is TGTGCCAGCAGCGTAGCTTCCAATCATCTCCGGGACATGAGCTCTGGAAACACCATATATTTT. Its translation is CASSVASNHLRDMSSGNTIYF.

V and J are TRBV6-5 and TRBJ2-1; the D is unclear. Germline-derived CDR1 and CDR2 are MNHEY and SVGAGI. Trimming cost V 7 bases and J 7 bases, with 20 bases left between them. The CDR3 has 15 amino acids. The CDR3 spells CASTTSQAGRNEQFF. CDR3 coding DNA: TGTGCCAGCACCACGAGCCAGGCAGGTAGGAATGAGCAGTTCTTC.

This chain joins TRBV5-1 and TRBJ2-2; 9 nucleotides line up with TRBD2. V trimming: 1 base; J trimming: 7 bases; junction bases outside the gene matches: 8. CDR3 length: 16 residues. Germline V CDR1 and CDR2: SGHRS, YFSETQ. The CDR3 sequence is CASSLFAIAGDGELFF. CDR3 DNA sequence: TGCGCCAGCAGCTTGTTCGCCATAGCGGGGGACGGGGAGCTGTTTTTT.

Only a few counts were recorded for this clone. In nucleotides, the CDR3 is TGTGCCACCAGTGATTCGGACAGGGGGCTAGATGAGCAGTTCTTC. It encodes CATSDSDRGLDEQFF. This chain uses TRBV24-1 with TRBJ2-1; 11 bases are a match to TRBD1. This CDR3 contains 15 residues. V dropped 2 bases and J dropped 8; count of bases not matched to a gene: 4. CDR1 KGHDR and CDR2 SFDVKD come from the germline V gene.

This rearrangement joins TRBV11-2 to TRBJ2-1, with 10 bases identical to TRBD1. The CDR3 covers 15 residues. V trimming: 5 bases; J trimming: 8 bases; junction bases outside the gene matches: 9. Germline V gives CDR1 SGHAT, CDR2 FQNNGV. The CDR3 loop is CASSGQRDRGHEQFF. The CDR3 coding sequence is TGTGCCAGCAGCGGGCAACGGGACAGGGGCCATGAGCAGTTCTTC.

This clone appeared a single time. This chain links TRBV7-3 with TRBJ2-1; D unclear. The length of the CDR3 is 15 residues. Trimming stripped 3 bases from V and 2 bases from J, with 11 bases between. CDR1 is SGHTA and CDR2 is FQGTGA in the germline V gene. CDR3 sequence (DNA): TGTGCCAGCAGCTTTTTGGGCAGTCCCTACAATGAGCAGTTCTTC. As protein: CASSFLGSPYNEQFF. The whole variable domain, remainder taken from reference TRBV7-3 and TRBJ2-1, is GAGVSQTPSNKVTEKGKYVELRCDPISGHTALYWYRQSLGQGPEFLIYFQGTGAADDSGLPNDRFFAVRPEGSVSTLKIQRTERGDSAVYLCASSFLGSPYNEQFFGPGTRLTVL.

In DNA, the CDR3 is TGTGCCAGCAGTGTTGATAGGTGGACTGCCGGAAACACCATATATTTT. Its translation is CASSVDRWTAGNTIYF. The chain joins TRBV2 to TRBJ1-3; D is undetermined. The germline CDR1 and CDR2 sequences are SNHLY and FYNNEI. Deletions cut 4 bases from V and 4 bases from J, with 17 bases between. The CDR3 runs 16 residues.

The chain is built from TRBV4-1 and TRBJ1-2; 8 bases are shared with TRBD1. The CDR3 is made up of 15 amino acids. Germline trimming cut 4 bases from V and 4 bases from J; bases unmatched to any gene: 8. The germline CDR1 and CDR2 sequences are MGHRA and YSYEKL. CDR3 amino acids: CASSPGQGRSYGYTF. CDR3 nucleotides: TGCGCCAGCAGCCCAGGACAGGGTCGGAGCTATGGCTACACCTTC.

The table lists this clone with a few counts. The V and J genes are TRBV10-3 and TRBJ2-1; tentative D call: TRBD1 (6 bases). Germline assignment: CDR1 ENHRY and CDR2 SYGVKD. The CDR3 is 15 residues long. Trimming pared 6 bases from V and 0 bases from J, leaving 12 bases between. In nucleotides, the CDR3 is TGTGCCATCAGGGGGCAGGGGAGCTCCTACAATGAGCAGTTCTTC. Residues: CAIRGQGSSYNEQFF.

The genes are TRBV3-1 (or the pseudogene TRBV3-2) and TRBJ2-3, with 7 bases that match TRBD2. Germline V gene lookup returns CDR1 LGHDT and CDR2 YNNKEL (reference sequence). Trimming took 1 base from V and 2 from J; bases not matched to a gene: 6. This CDR3 spans 16 amino acids. The CDR3: CASSQGAGRPTDTQYF. Here the CDR3 DNA reads TGTGCCAGCAGCCAAGGAGCGGGACGACCCACAGATACGCAGTATTTT.

The V gene is TRBV6-6, the J gene TRBJ2-3; TRBD2 aligns across 8 bases. The CDR3 totals 15 residues. Germline CDR1 and CDR2: MNHNY and SVGAGI (reference sequence). Germline trimming cut 4 bases from V and 2 bases from J; bases unmatched to any gene: 5. The CDR3 sequence: CASSFERGNTDTQYF. The CDR3 nucleotides read TGTGCCAGCAGTTTTGAGCGGGGGAACACAGATACGCAGTATTTT.

This clone was counted a few times. The chain joins TRBV25-1 to TRBJ2-1, with 8 bases identical to TRBD2. Germline values: CDR1 MGHDK, CDR2 SYGVNS. The ends lost 2 bases at V and 0 bases at J; junction bases unmatched: 0. The CDR3 spans 15 residues. This CDR3 is CASSEAGGSYNEQFF. CDR3 DNA sequence: TGTGCCAGCAGTGAAGCGGGAGGCTCCTACAATGAGCAGTTCTTC. Using reference TRBV25-1 and TRBJ2-1 for the parts outside the CDR3, the full variable domain is EADIYQTPRYLVIGTGKKITLECSQTMGHDKMYWYQQDPGMELHLIHYSYGVNSTEKGDLSSESTVSRIRTEHFPLTLESARPSHTSQYLCASSEAGGSYNEQFFGPGTRLTVL.

A single count supports this clone. The chain links TRBV19 to TRBJ2-2; a weak D match, TRBD1 (6 bases). There are 15 residues in the CDR3. Trimming took off 4 bases at V and 1 base at J, with 10 bases between the two ends. In germline, CDR1 is LNHDA, CDR2 SQIVND (reference sequence). The CDR3 nucleotides are TGTGCCAGTAGTACCCAGACAGGGAACACCGGGGAGCTGTTTTTT. It yields the protein CASSTQTGNTGELFF.

The rearrangement uses TRBV7-8 and TRBJ1-5; 10 nucleotides agree with TRBD1. CDR3 length: 18 residues. V gave up 5 bases and J gave up 1 base; unmatched junction bases: 11. The germline CDR1 and CDR2 sequences are SGHVS and FQNEAQ. CDR3 region: CASSVGTGVGFSNQPQHF. CDR3 in DNA: TGTGCCAGCAGCGTCGGGACAGGGGTGGGCTTCAGCAATCAGCCCCAGCATTTT.

The V call is TRBV6-6, the J call TRBJ1-1, with 7 bases lining up with TRBD1. CDR1 and CDR2 (germline): MNHNY, SVGAGI (reference sequence). This CDR3 comprises 14 residues. J gave up 6 bases and V 2 bases, and 6 bases lay outside the gene matches. The DNA for the CDR3 is TGTGCCAGCAGTTACACCCAGACAGGGTCTGAAGCTTTCTTT. Residues: CASSYTQTGSEAFF.

This chain connects TRBV13 to TRBJ2-3; 7 nucleotides agree with TRBD2. This CDR3 has 15 amino acids. Per the germline V gene, CDR1 is PRHDT and CDR2 is FYEKMQ (reference sequence). Trimming removed 7 bases from V and 2 bases from J; junction bases left unmatched: 9. CDR3 DNA sequence: TGTGCCAGCAAGACACCGAGCGGGGTCACAGATACGCAGTATTTT. Residues: CASKTPSGVTDTQYF.

The CDR3 sequence: CASLAGLANGNTIYF. For the CDR3, the DNA is TGTGCCTCCCTAGCGGGACTGGCCAATGGAAACACCATATATTTT. V and J are TRBV28 and TRBJ1-3; maybe TRBD1 (5 bases). The CDR3 totals 15 residues. The V gene lost 11 bases and the J gene lost 3 bases, with 20 bases spanning the gap. The V gene's germline CDR1 is MDHEN and CDR2 SYDVKM. The full variable domain, its missing parts supplied by reference TRBV28 and TRBJ1-3, is DVKVTQSSRYLVKRTGEKVFLECVQDMDHENMFWYRQDPGLGLRLIYFSYDVKMKEKGDIPEGYSVSREKKERFSLILESASTNQTSMYLCASLAGLANGNTIYFGEGSWLTVV.

The chain combines TRBV6-5 with TRBJ2-1; 7 bases agree with TRBD2. The CDR3 spans 15 residues. V lost 7 bases, J lost 8 bases, and 14 bases stayed unmatched. Germline V CDR1 and CDR2: MNHEY, SVGAGI. The chain's CDR3 is CASTGPPAGAHEQFF. In nucleotides, the CDR3 is TGTGCCAGCACAGGGCCCCCGGCGGGAGCCCATGAGCAGTTCTTC.

This chain uses TRBV7-2 with TRBJ1-3; 11 bases line up with TRBD1. From germline, CDR1 is SGHTA and CDR2 FQGNSA. After removal of 0 bases from V and 4 bases from J, the junction contained 5 bases not matched to a gene. The CDR3 extends over 17 amino acids. The CDR3 coding sequence is TGTGCCAGCAGCTTAGCAACCGGGACAGGGGGAGGAAACACCATATATTTT. It translates to CASSLATGTGGGNTIYF.

The rearrangement uses TRBV6-5 and TRBJ1-2; TRBD1 is a possible D gene (5 bases). V was shortened by 11 bases and J by 0 bases, with 10 bases between the two germline ends. This CDR3 has 12 amino acids. The germline V gene encodes CDR1 MNHEY and CDR2 SVGAGI. The CDR3 protein is CAAAGTNYGYTF. In nucleotides, the CDR3 is TGTGCCGCCGCAGGGACTAACTATGGCTACACCTTC.